One sample yielded the 19 T cell receptor beta chains listed below, sequenced in a study of response to subunit inactivated influenza vaccine. TCRdb reprocessed the RT-PCR reads with MiXCR, giving one entry per CDR3 protein. The top ten hold 11% of the sample, which has hundreds of thousands of distinct CDR3 sequences, 15% to 20% seen once. The specimen comprised PBMCs from blood, sampled 4 to 6 days after vaccination. These receptor sequences come from a man aged 45 to 65 who received an inactivated influenza vaccine.

The V gene is TRBV24-1, the J gene TRBJ1-1, with TRBD1 matching over 7 bases. Germline V lookup: CDR1 KGHDR, CDR2 SFDVKD. The CDR3 has 14 residues. Trimming removed 4 bases from V and 11 bases from J; junction bases left unmatched: 12. The CDR3 sequence is CATSDPAGGTRAFF. CDR3 DNA sequence: TGTGCCACCAGTGACCCTGCAGGGGGGACGAGGGCTTTCTTT.

V gene TRBV7-3 combines with J gene TRBJ2-2; TRBD2 agrees at 7 bases. Per germline, CDR1 SGHTA and CDR2 FQGTGA. The length of the CDR3 is 14 residues. V gave up 5 bases and J gave up 6 bases; unmatched junction bases: 6. Written as DNA, the CDR3 is TGTGCCAGCAGCCCATTCCTAGCGGCCGGGGAGCTGTTTTTT. This translates into CASSPFLAAGELFF.

The table lists this clonotype with a few counts. The chain recombines TRBV6-2 or TRBV6-3 with TRBJ1-2; TRBD1 is a possible D gene (5 bases). The CDR3 runs to 14 residues. Germline assignment: CDR1 MNHEY and CDR2 SVGEGT. V lost 1 base and J 8 bases, leaving 14 bases between the germline ends. The CDR3 nucleotides are TGTGCCAGCAGTTACTTGTGGAGGGGCGGCGGCTACACCTTC. This codes for CASSYLWRGGGYTF.

This clonotype has just a few counts. This rearrangement joins TRBV7-6 to TRBJ1-4; 7 bases agree with TRBD1. Per germline, CDR1 SGHVS and CDR2 FNYEAQ. Trimming removed 0 bases from V and 1 base from J; junction bases left unmatched: 8. This CDR3 region has 18 residues. DNA for the CDR3: TGTGCCAGCAGCTTAGCGGTGGAGGGGGCAGTAACTAATGAAAAACTGTTTTTT. It yields the protein CASSLAVEGAVTNEKLFF.

This clonotype was seen a handful of times. V usage is TRBV5-1 and J usage is TRBJ2-2; D possibly corresponds to TRBD2 (6 bases). Germline-derived CDR1 and CDR2 are SGHRS and YFSETQ. With 1 base removed from V and 7 bases from J, the gap between germline ends came to 26 bases. The CDR3 runs 19 residues. Here the CDR3 reads CASSLSTWREVLGGGELFF. CDR3 DNA: TGCGCCAGCAGCTTGTCTACCTGGCGGGAAGTTTTAGGTGGCGGGGAGCTGTTTTTT.

CDR3 DNA sequence: TGCAGTGCTAGAGCCGCGGACAGGGGGCCCACTGAAGCTTTCTTT. Its protein is CSARAADRGPTEAFF. This sequence joins TRBV20-1 and TRBJ1-1, with 11 bases matching TRBD1. Germline CDR1 reads DFQATT; CDR2 reads SNEGSKA (reference sequence). With V trimmed by 1 base and J by 4 bases, 5 bases remained unmatched. The CDR3 extends over 15 amino acids.

V and J are TRBV7-2 and TRBJ2-1, with a possible D match to TRBD2 (5 bases). Per the germline V gene, CDR1 is SGHTA and CDR2 is FQGNSA. V lost 2 bases, J lost 9 bases, and 8 bases lay in between. The CDR3 totals 12 residues. For the CDR3, the DNA is TGTGCCAGCAGCTTAATGACTACTGAGCAGTTCTTC. Amino acids: CASSLMTTEQFF.

The chain couples TRBV10-3 to TRBJ2-7; TRBD1 matches 7 bases. The CDR3 is 12 residues long. Trimming took 6 bases from V and 6 from J; bases not matched to a gene: 5. Germline V gene lookup returns CDR1 ENHRY and CDR2 SYGVKD. The CDR3 region has the DNA TGTGCCATCAGGGGACAGTCCCCCGAGCAGTACTTC. This gives the protein CAIRGQSPEQYF.

This clonotype was detected only a few times. This chain connects TRBV7-9 to TRBJ1-1; maybe TRBD1 (5 bases). Germline V gene sequence: CDR1 SEHNR, CDR2 FQNEAQ (reference sequence). The CDR3 spans 14 residues. Trimming took 6 bases from V and 5 from J, leaving 16 bases between them. The CDR3 sequence is CASRSLTAWTEAFF. The CDR3, as DNA: TGTGCCAGCAGATCCTTGACAGCTTGGACTGAAGCTTTCTTT.

The V and J genes are TRBV25-1 and TRBJ1-3, with D uncertain. Trimming shortened V by 8 bases and J by 1 base, and 9 bases separated the two germline ends. There are 13 residues in the CDR3. The V gene's germline CDR1 is MGHDK and CDR2 SYGVNS. The CDR3 DNA reads as TGTGCCAGCTATAGGCGTTCTGGAAACACCATATATTTT. It yields the protein CASYRRSGNTIYF.

The chain combines TRBV20-1 with TRBJ2-4; D not resolved. Trimming cost V 6 bases and J 5 bases, with 14 bases left between them. In germline, CDR1 is DFQATT, CDR2 SNEGSKA (reference sequence). The length of the CDR3 is 13 residues. The CDR3 DNA reads TGCAGTGCCCACCTAAAGTCCGAAAACATTCAGTACTTC. It translates to CSAHLKSENIQYF.

This clonotype has just a few counts. The chain is built from TRBV5-5 and TRBJ1-2, with a tentative D call TRBD1 (5 bases). The CDR3 extends over 16 amino acids. CDR1 is SGHKS and CDR2 is YYEKEE in the germline V gene (reference sequence). V shed 3 bases and J shed 3 bases, with 18 bases lying between them. CDR3 in amino acids: CASSSQPDSPHYGYTF. The CDR3 DNA is TGTGCCAGCAGCTCTCAACCCGACAGTCCTCACTATGGCTACACCTTC.

This clonotype was observed a few times. V gene TRBV20-1 combines with J gene TRBJ2-5; D not certain. The CDR3 has 12 amino acids. V lost 0 bases and J lost 7, with 9 bases in between. Germline CDR1 and CDR2: DFQATT and SNEGSKA (reference sequence). The CDR3 protein is CSARDHSATQYF. The CDR3 DNA reads TGCAGTGCTAGAGATCACAGCGCGACCCAGTACTTC.

The rearrangement joins TRBV12-3 or TRBV12-4 to TRBJ1-6, with D maybe TRBD1 (5 bases). The CDR3 length is 14 residues. Trimming removed 4 bases at V and 7 bases at J, with 11 bases between. In DNA form, the CDR3 reads TGTGCCAGCAGTTGGGCAGGGAGAAATTCACCCCTCCACTTT. It codes for CASSWAGRNSPLHF.

A few counts support this clonotype. This chain joins TRBV9 and TRBJ2-7; tentatively, D is TRBD1 or TRBD2 (5 bases each). CDR1 and CDR2 from the germline V gene are SGDLS and YYNGEE. The CDR3 is 15 amino acids. Trimming shortened V by 2 bases and J by 5 bases, and 17 bases separated the two germline ends. CDR3 sequence reads: CASSVAGAPTDEQYF. For the CDR3, the DNA is TGTGCCAGCAGCGTTGCCGGGGCCCCCACCGACGAGCAGTACTTC.

This clonotype turned up a few times. This chain links TRBV20-1 with TRBJ2-7; D remains unclear. Trimming left V 5 bases short and J 0 bases short, with 17 bases between. CDR1 is DFQATT, CDR2 SNEGSKA, per germline (reference sequence). The CDR3 is 15 amino acids. CDR3 coding DNA: TGCAGTGCTCCCCTTCGTGGGGTCCGCTCCTACGAGCAGTACTTC. This codes for CSAPLRGVRSYEQYF.

This clonotype was seen repeatedly, ten times or more. The chain employs TRBV7-2 and TRBJ1-3; maybe TRBD1 (5 bases). The CDR3 is 16 amino acids. In germline, CDR1 is SGHTA, CDR2 FQGNSA. Trimming stripped 5 bases from V and 0 bases from J, with 14 bases between. CDR3 sequence reads: CASSPQESLSGNTIYF. CDR3 DNA: TGTGCCAGCAGCCCACAGGAATCCCTCTCTGGAAACACCATATATTTT.

The V gene is TRBV10-3, the J gene TRBJ1-5; D is possibly TRBD1 (6 bases). The CDR3 has 14 amino acids. CDR1 and CDR2 (germline): ENHRY, SYGVKD. The V end lost 5 bases, the J end lost 7 bases, and 15 bases lay between the germline ends. DNA of the CDR3: TGTGCCATCAGTAGGGCAGGGGAGAGACAGCCCCAGCATTTT. This encodes CAISRAGERQPQHF.

In its sample, this clonotype was seen a few times. The CDR3 reads CASSSRAARTDTQYF. The DNA of the CDR3 is TGTGCCAGCAGCTCAAGGGCCGCGAGGACAGATACGCAGTATTTT. The chain joins TRBV7-2 to TRBJ2-3, with D unresolved. This CDR3 is 15 amino acids long. The germline V and J ends were trimmed by 4 bases and 3 bases, with 14 bases remaining between them. The germline gives CDR1 SGHTA, CDR2 FQGNSA.